The rows below give T cell receptor beta chains drawn from one sample of a study of early T cells in non-severe SARS-CoV-2 infection. TCRdb fed the 5' RACE reads into MiXCR, producing one record per CDR3 protein. The table lists 60,000 to 80,000 distinct CDR3 sequences, more than 9% of them singletons. The source material was whole blood. The receptors come from an adult who was a healthcare worker with PCR-confirmed SARS-CoV-2 infection or an uninfected control (not recorded which). The CDR3 runs from the conserved cysteine through the conserved F or W. D genes are given only for firm matches. For some rows the clone size is stated as once, few or many, or as a class when expanded; others skip it.

TRBV11-2	TRBJ2-2	many	.	CASSLASGFGGELFF	TGTGCCAGCAGCTTAGCTTCGGGGTTTGGCGGGGAGCTGTTTTTT
TRBV7-7	TRBJ2-2	few	TRBD1	CASSPKRDRGIGELFF	TGTGCCAGCAGCCCGAAGCGGGACAGGGGAATCGGGGAGCTGTTTTTT
TRBV2	TRBJ2-2	many	.	CASLSRANTGELFF	TGTGCCAGCTTATCCAGAGCGAACACCGGGGAGCTGTTTTTT
TRBV20-1	TRBJ1-5	few	.	CSARNNNQPQHF	TGCAGTGCTAGAAACAACAATCAGCCCCAGCATTTT
TRBV29-1	TRBJ2-3	few	.	CSAEDGGSTDTQYF	TGCAGCGCAGAAGATGGCGGAAGCACAGATACGCAGTATTTT
TRBV15	TRBJ2-1	few	.	CATSRALAYNEQFF	TGTGCCACCAGCAGAGCCCTAGCGTACAATGAGCAGTTCTTC
TRBV20-1	TRBJ2-1	many	TRBD2	CSAPPGLADNEQFF	TGCAGTGCGCCACCGGGACTAGCTGACAATGAGCAGTTCTTC
TRBV28	TRBJ2-1	few	TRBD2	CASRQTSSYNEQFF	TGTGCCAGCAGACAGACTAGCAGCTACAATGAGCAGTTCTTC
TRBV3-1	TRBJ2-1	.	TRBD2	CASSPQREGHVEQFF	TGTGCCAGCAGCCCCCAGCGGGAGGGCCACGTTGAGCAGTTCTTC
TRBV7-8	TRBJ2-3	few	.	CASKTRDHTDTQYF	TGTGCCAGCAAGACCCGGGATCACACAGATACGCAGTATTTT
TRBV2	TRBJ2-2	.	.	CASFAGRGNTGELFF	TGTGCCAGTTTCGCCGGGAGAGGGAACACCGGGGAGCTGTTTTTT
TRBV4-2	TRBJ2-7	many	TRBD2	CASSQVSGSSGPYEQYF	TGTGCCAGCAGCCAAGTGTCAGGGTCTAGCGGCCCCTACGAGCAGTACTTC
TRBV6-5	TRBJ2-2	.	TRBD2	CASSYLGGLAGTGELFF	TGTGCCAGCAGTTATCTGGGGGGACTAGCGGGAACCGGGGAGCTGTTTTTT
TRBV5-1	TRBJ1-1	many	.	CASRRRGGTGQAFF	TGCGCCAGCAGGCGGAGGGGCGGGACCGGACAAGCTTTCTTT
TRBV29-1	TRBJ2-5	many	TRBD2	CSVDAGVSQETQYF	TGCAGCGTTGATGCGGGAGTCTCCCAAGAGACCCAGTACTTC
TRBV29-1	TRBJ1-1	.	TRBD1	CSVSGGETEAFF	TGCAGCGTTTCAGGGGGCGAGACTGAAGCTTTCTTT
TRBV5-1	TRBJ2-3	.	.	CASSKGTTDTQYF	TGCGCCAGCAGCAAGGGTACGACAGATACGCAGTATTTT
TRBV20-1	TRBJ2-1	few	.	CSANFRDSYNEQFF	TGCAGTGCAAATTTCCGGGACTCGTACAATGAGCAGTTCTTC
TRBV12-3/TRBV12-4	TRBJ2-3	many	TRBD2	CASRPGLATDTQYF	TGTGCCAGCAGACCGGGACTAGCCACAGATACGCAGTATTTT
TRBV7-2	TRBJ1-4	many	.	CASSYFPETNEKLFF	TGTGCCAGCAGCTACTTTCCGGAGACTAATGAAAAACTGTTTTTT
TRBV20-1	TRBJ2-1	few	TRBD2	CSAEPGLAGASNEQFF	TGCAGTGCTGAACCGGGACTAGCGGGAGCATCTAATGAGCAGTTCTTC
TRBV11-2	TRBJ1-2	many	.	CASSFPGVNTF	TGTGCCAGCAGCTTCCCAGGAGTTAACACCTTC
TRBV9	TRBJ1-6	.	.	CASSIGGRTPLTLHF	TGTGCCAGCAGCATAGGGGGACGTACCCCCCTCACCCTCCACTTT
TRBV7-6	TRBJ2-1	many	.	CASSLGGLNEQFF	TGTGCCAGCAGCTTGGGGGGGCTCAATGAGCAGTTCTTC
TRBV29-1	TRBJ2-2	medium-sized	.	CSVEGAPGGELFF	TGCAGCGTTGAGGGGGCTCCGGGCGGGGAGCTGTTTTTT
TRBV6-1	TRBJ1-6	.	.	CASREGGGPPLHF	TGTGCCAGCAGAGAGGGAGGCGGGCCACCCCTCCACTTT
TRBV7-2	TRBJ2-7	many	.	CASSLRTPAEQYF	TGTGCCAGCAGCCTTAGGACCCCGGCCGAGCAGTACTTC
TRBV7-9	TRBJ1-2	.	.	CASSIAGDGYTF	TGTGCCAGCAGCATCGCCGGGGATGGCTACACCTTC
TRBV7-8	TRBJ2-5	.	.	CASSQGRGPASPQYF	TGTGCCAGCAGCCAAGGGCGGGGGCCGGCGAGTCCCCAGTACTTC
TRBV11-2	TRBJ2-1	few	TRBD1	CASRDSSYNEQFF	TGTGCCAGCCGGGACAGCTCCTACAATGAGCAGTTCTTC
TRBV2	TRBJ1-2	few	TRBD1	CASSLDRGRVNYGYTF	TGTGCCAGCAGTCTGGACAGGGGTCGGGTAAACTATGGCTACACCTTC
TRBV20-1	TRBJ2-5	many	TRBD2	CSARALAGRGETQYF	TGCAGTGCTAGGGCTCTAGCGGGGAGAGGAGAGACCCAGTACTTC
TRBV7-2	TRBJ2-2	few	.	CASSLGGYTGELFF	TGTGCCAGCAGCTTAGGCGGGTACACCGGGGAGCTGTTTTTT
TRBV12-3/TRBV12-4	TRBJ2-3	many	.	CASKLSGSSTDTQYF	TGTGCCAGCAAACTATCTGGCTCCAGCACAGATACGCAGTATTTT
TRBV5-1	TRBJ2-5	many	.	CASSLGSGSNQETQYF	TGCGCCAGCAGCTTGGGGTCAGGCTCTAACCAAGAGACCCAGTACTTC
TRBV11-2	TRBJ2-7	many	.	CASSSLKGSTYEQYF	TGTGCCAGCAGCTCCCTTAAAGGGTCGACCTACGAGCAGTACTTC
TRBV7-9	TRBJ2-5	few	TRBD2	CASSFRGTSGQETQYF	TGTGCCAGCAGCTTCCGGGGGACTAGCGGTCAAGAGACCCAGTACTTC
TRBV12-3/TRBV12-4	TRBJ1-5	many	TRBD1	CASSPRQGSNQPQHF	TGTGCCAGCAGCCCTCGACAGGGTAGCAATCAGCCCCAGCATTTT
TRBV20-1	TRBJ2-4	medium-sized	TRBD2	CSAPTSGRANLAKNIQYF	TGCAGTGCACCGACTAGCGGGAGGGCGAATCTAGCCAAAAACATTCAGTACTTC
TRBV28	TRBJ2-7	few	.	CASSLRPYEQYF	TGTGCCAGCAGTTTACGTCCCTACGAGCAGTACTTC
TRBV7-8	TRBJ2-1	many	TRBD2	CASSARLAGDNEQFF	TGTGCCAGCAGCGCACGACTAGCGGGGGACAATGAGCAGTTCTTC
TRBV7-3	TRBJ1-1	.	.	CASSLGPDYSEAFF	TGTGCCAGCAGCCTGGGGCCTGATTACTCTGAAGCTTTCTTT
TRBV9	TRBJ2-7	.	.	CASSVSWDYGSYEQYF	TGTGCCAGCAGCGTTTCATGGGATTACGGGTCCTACGAGCAGTACTTC